This T cell receptor beta chain derives from a study of OX40 agonist ivuxolimab in advanced cancers. Study-level background: The treatment was a fully human IgG2 OX40 agonist, ivuxolimab. Dose-escalation patients had hepatocellular carcinoma, melanoma, renal cell or head and neck cancer.

Clones were sequenced by immunoSEQ multiplex PCR, and TCRdb holds only the in-frame ones, with some missing. The repertoire holds tens of thousands of clones, with about 81% as singletons. Study-wide points: Low normalized clonal expansion also occurred in some nonresponding patients. Relative to CD4+ cells, CD8+ T cells on average had more expanded clones.

With V trimmed by 3 bases and J by 7 bases, 2 bases remained unmatched. The CDR3 covers 12 residues. Germline V CDR1 and CDR2: SNHLY, FYNNEI. Of note for this clone: Its antigen is undetermined.

The sequence came from an adult with an advanced solid tumor such as melanoma, head and neck, liver or kidney cancer. The J gene is TRBJ2-5, the V gene TRBV2; 7 nucleotides agree with TRBD1. Sample: CD4+ or CD8+ T cells sorted from blood, taken in a trial of the OX40 agonist ivuxolimab. CDR3 loop: CASSETGSTQYF. In DNA form, the CDR3 reads TGTGCCAGCAGTGAGACAGGGTCGACCCAGTACTTC. Looking up the rest from reference TRBV2 and TRBJ2-5 gives the full variable domain: EPEVTQTPSHQVTQMGQEVILRCVPISNHLYFYWYRQILGQKVEFLVSFYNNEISEKSEIFDDQFSVERPDGSNFTLKIRSTKLEDSAMYFCASSETGSTQYFGPGTRLLVL.